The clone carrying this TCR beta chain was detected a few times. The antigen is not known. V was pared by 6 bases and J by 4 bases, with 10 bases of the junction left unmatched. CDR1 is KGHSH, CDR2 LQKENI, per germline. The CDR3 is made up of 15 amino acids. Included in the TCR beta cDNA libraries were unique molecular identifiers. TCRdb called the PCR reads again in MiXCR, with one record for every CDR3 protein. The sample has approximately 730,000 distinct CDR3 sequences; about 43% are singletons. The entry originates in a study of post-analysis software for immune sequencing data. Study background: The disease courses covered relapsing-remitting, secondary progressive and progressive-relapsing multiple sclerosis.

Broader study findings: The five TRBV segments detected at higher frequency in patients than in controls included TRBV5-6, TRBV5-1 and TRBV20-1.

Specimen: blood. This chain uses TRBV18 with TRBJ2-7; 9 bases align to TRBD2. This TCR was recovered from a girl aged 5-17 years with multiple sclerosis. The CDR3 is CASSPRPSGDYEQYF. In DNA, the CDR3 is TGTGCCAGCTCCCCCCGGCCTAGCGGGGATTACGAGCAGTACTTC. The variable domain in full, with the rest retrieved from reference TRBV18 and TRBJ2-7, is NAGVMQNPRHLVRRRGQEARLRCSPMKGHSHVYWYRQLPEEGLKFMVYLQKENIIDESGMPKERFSAEFPKEGPSILRIQQVVRGDSAAYFCASSPRPSGDYEQYFGPGTRLTVT.